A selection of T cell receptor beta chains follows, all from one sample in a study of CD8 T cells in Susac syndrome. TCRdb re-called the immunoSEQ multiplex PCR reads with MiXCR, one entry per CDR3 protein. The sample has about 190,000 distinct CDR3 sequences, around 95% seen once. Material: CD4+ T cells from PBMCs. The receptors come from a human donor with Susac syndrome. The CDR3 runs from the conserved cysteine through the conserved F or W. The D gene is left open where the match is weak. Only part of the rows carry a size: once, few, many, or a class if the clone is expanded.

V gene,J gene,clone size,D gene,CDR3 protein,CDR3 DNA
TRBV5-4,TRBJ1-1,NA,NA,CASSLVGRENTEAFF,TGTGCCAGCAGCTTGGTAGGCAGGGAGAACACTGAAGCTTTCTTT
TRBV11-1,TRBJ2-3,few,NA,CASSPSADTQYF,TGTGCCAGCAGCCCCTCGGCAGATACGCAGTATTTT
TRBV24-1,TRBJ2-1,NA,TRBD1,CATSDSRQGYEQFF,TGTGCCACCAGTGATTCCAGACAGGGGTATGAGCAGTTCTTC
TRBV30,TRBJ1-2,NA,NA,CAWTRTVPAGYTF,TGTGCCTGGACCCGGACGGTTCCGGCTGGCTACACCTTC
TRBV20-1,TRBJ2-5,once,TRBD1,CSASSGQGQETQYF,TGCAGTGCTAGCTCGGGACAGGGCCAAGAGACCCAGTACTTC
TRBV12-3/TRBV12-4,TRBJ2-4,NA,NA,CASSLGILGREVVAKNIQYF,TGTGCCAGCAGTTTAGGGATTTTGGGCAGGGAAGTTGTAGCCAAAAACATTCAGTACTTC
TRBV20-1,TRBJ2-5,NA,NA,CSARDTGSQETQYF,TGCAGTGCTAGAGATACGGGGTCTCAAGAGACCCAGTACTTC
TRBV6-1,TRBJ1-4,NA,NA,CASSSPLVGEKLFF,TGTGCCAGCAGTTCCCCGCTAGTGGGTGAAAAACTGTTTTTT
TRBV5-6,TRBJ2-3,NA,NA,CASSLAGSDTQYF,TGTGCCAGCAGCTTAGCAGGGAGCGATACGCAGTATTTT
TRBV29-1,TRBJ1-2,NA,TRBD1,CSVEAQGGYYGYTF,TGCAGCGTTGAAGCTCAGGGGGGTTACTATGGCTACACCTTC
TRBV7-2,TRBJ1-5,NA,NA,CASSLTHQPQHF,TGTGCCAGCAGCTTGACCCATCAGCCCCAGCATTTT
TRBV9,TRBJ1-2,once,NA,CASSVDQIGVGYTF,TGTGCCAGCAGCGTAGACCAAATTGGGGTTGGCTACACCTTC
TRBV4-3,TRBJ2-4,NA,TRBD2,CASSARGGGNIQYF,TGCGCCAGCAGCGCGCGGGGGGGCGGGAACATTCAGTACTTC
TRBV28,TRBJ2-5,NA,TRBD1,CASSRLQGATETQYF,TGTGCCAGCAGCCGACTACAGGGGGCGACGGAGACCCAGTACTTC
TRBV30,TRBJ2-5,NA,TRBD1,CAWRDRGRETQYF,TGTGCCTGGAGGGACAGGGGGCGGGAGACCCAGTACTTC
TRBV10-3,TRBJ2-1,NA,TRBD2,CAIGTSGEQFF,TGTGCCATCGGGACTAGCGGAGAGCAGTTCTTC
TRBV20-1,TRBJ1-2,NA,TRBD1,CSANQQGALYGYTF,TGCAGTGCTAACCAACAGGGGGCCCTCTATGGCTACACCTTC
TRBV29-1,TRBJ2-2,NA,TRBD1,CSVGDRVTGGTGELFF,TGCAGCGTGGGGGACCGGGTGACAGGGGGCACCGGGGAGCTGTTTTTT
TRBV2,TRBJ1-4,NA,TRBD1,CASNRGTNEKLFF,TGTGCCAGCAACAGGGGAACTAATGAAAAACTGTTTTTT
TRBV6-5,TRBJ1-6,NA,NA,CASSYSYSLPNSPLHF,TGTGCCAGCAGTTACTCGTACAGCCTTCCTAATTCACCCCTCCACTTT
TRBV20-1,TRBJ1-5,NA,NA,CSASAGEGYGNQPQHF,TGCAGTGCTAGCGCAGGGGAAGGTTATGGCAATCAGCCCCAGCATTTT
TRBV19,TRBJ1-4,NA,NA,CASSISTGEKLFF,TGTGCCAGTAGTATCTCTACAGGTGAAAAACTGTTTTTT
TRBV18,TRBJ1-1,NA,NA,CASSRVDSLNTEAFF,TGTGCCAGCTCACGAGTCGACAGTCTGAACACTGAAGCTTTCTTT
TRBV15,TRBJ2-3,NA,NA,CATSGALASGTDTQYF,TGTGCCACCAGCGGGGCCCTGGCGAGCGGCACAGATACGCAGTATTTT
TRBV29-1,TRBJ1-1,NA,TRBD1,CSAVRGMNTEAFF,TGCAGCGCCGTCAGGGGGATGAACACTGAAGCTTTCTTT
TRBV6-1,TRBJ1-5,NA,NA,CASSRDTNQPQHF,TGTGCCAGCTCCCGGGACACCAATCAGCCCCAGCATTTT
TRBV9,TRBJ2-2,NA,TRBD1,CASSVYRGTGELFF,TGTGCCAGCAGCGTTTACAGGGGTACCGGGGAGCTGTTTTTT
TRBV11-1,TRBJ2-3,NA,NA,CASSFGVGDTQYF,TGTGCCAGCAGCTTTGGGGTTGGGGATACGCAGTATTTT
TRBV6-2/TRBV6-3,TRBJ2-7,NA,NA,CASSYSTIAYEQYF,TGTGCCAGCAGTTACTCGACTATAGCCTACGAGCAGTACTTC
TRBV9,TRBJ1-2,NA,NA,CASSGAQGIDGYTF,TGTGCCAGCAGTGGGGCTCAGGGAATCGATGGCTACACCTTC
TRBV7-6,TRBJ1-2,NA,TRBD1,CASSQGQAGNYGYTF,TGTGCCAGCAGCCAGGGACAGGCGGGGAACTATGGCTACACCTTC
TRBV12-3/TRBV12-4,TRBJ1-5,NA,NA,CASSLPQSGGAGQPQHF,TGTGCCAGCAGTTTACCCCAGTCAGGAGGGGCCGGGCAGCCCCAGCATTTT
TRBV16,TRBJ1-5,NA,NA,CASSHPEKGHFLAQHF,TGTGCCAGCAGCCACCCGGAGAAGGGGCACTTCTTGGCCCAGCATTTT
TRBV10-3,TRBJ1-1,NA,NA,CAISPAGDTEAFF,TGTGCCATCAGTCCAGCCGGAGACACTGAAGCTTTCTTT
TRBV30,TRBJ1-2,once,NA,CAWNHGTSRITNYGYTF,TGTGCCTGGAATCACGGGACATCCAGGATCACTAACTATGGCTACACCTTC
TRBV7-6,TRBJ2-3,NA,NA,CASSLDWSTDTQYF,TGTGCCAGCAGCTTAGATTGGTCGACAGATACGCAGTATTTT
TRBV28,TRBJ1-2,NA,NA,CASSQESRGFFYTF,TGTGCCAGCAGTCAAGAGTCCCGGGGGTTCTTCTACACCTTC
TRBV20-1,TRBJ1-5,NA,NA,CSARIPDLPGGFIRSNQPQHF,TGCAGTGCTAGGATACCCGACCTGCCGGGGGGCTTTATTCGAAGCAATCAGCCCCAGCATTTT
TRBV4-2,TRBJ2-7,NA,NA,CASSAGQHSYEQYF,TGTGCCAGCAGCGCGGGACAGCACTCCTACGAGCAGTACTTC
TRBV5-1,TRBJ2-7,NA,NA,CASSSRVGQGLASTYEQYF,TGCGCCAGCAGCTCCAGGGTCGGGCAGGGGCTCGCTTCTACCTACGAGCAGTACTTC
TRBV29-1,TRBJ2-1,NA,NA,CSVGNRVYNEQFF,TGCAGCGTGGGGAACAGGGTTTACAATGAGCAGTTCTTC
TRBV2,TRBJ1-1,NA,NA,CASSVFGNTEAFF,TGTGCCAGCAGTGTCTTCGGGAACACTGAAGCTTTCTTT
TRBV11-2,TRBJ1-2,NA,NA,CASSLNVRSYGYTF,TGTGCCAGCAGCTTAAACGTGCGGAGCTATGGCTACACCTTC
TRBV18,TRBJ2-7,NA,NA,CASSPTFGLSYEQYF,TGTGCCAGCTCACCCACATTCGGTCTAAGCTACGAGCAGTACTTC
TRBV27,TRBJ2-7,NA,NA,CASSNSRDTEQYF,TGTGCCAGCAGTAACAGTCGGGACACCGAGCAGTACTTC
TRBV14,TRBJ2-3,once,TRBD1,CASSEYRTGARDTQYF,TGTGCCAGCAGCGAGTACCGGACAGGGGCAAGGGATACGCAGTATTTT
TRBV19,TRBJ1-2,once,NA,CASSMDDSYGYTF,TGTGCCAGTAGTATGGACGACAGCTATGGCTACACCTTC
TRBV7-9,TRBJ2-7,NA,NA,CASSLDLDGEQYF,TGTGCCAGCAGCTTGGACCTTGACGGTGAGCAGTACTTC
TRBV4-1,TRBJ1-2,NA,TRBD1,CASSQDAGQGQANYGYTF,TGCGCCAGCAGCCAAGATGCGGGACAGGGACAAGCTAACTATGGCTACACCTTC
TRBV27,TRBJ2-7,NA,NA,CASSLGRSAFTYEQYF,TGTGCCAGCAGTTTAGGTCGAAGCGCCTTCACCTACGAGCAGTACTTC
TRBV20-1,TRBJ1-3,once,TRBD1,CSARSTGGGNTIYF,TGCAGTGCTAGATCGACAGGGGGTGGAAACACCATATATTTT